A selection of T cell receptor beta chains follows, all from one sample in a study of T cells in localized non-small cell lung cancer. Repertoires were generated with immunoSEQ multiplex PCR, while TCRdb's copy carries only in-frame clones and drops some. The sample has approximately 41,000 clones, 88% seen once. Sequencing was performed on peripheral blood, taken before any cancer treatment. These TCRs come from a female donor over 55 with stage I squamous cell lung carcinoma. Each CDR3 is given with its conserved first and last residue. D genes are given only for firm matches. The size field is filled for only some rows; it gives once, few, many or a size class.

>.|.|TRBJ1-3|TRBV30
TGTGCCTGGAGTCGGGGGGCTGGAAACACCATATATTTT
CAWSRGAGNTIYF
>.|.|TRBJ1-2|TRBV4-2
TGTGCCAGCAGCCACGCACAGGGTGTGGCTGGCTACACCTTC
CASSHAQGVAGYTF
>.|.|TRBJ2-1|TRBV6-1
TGTGCCAGCAGTGCTCCTCAGCGGAGAACCTACAATGAGCAGTTCTTC
CASSAPQRRTYNEQFF
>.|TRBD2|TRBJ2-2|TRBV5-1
TGCGCCAGCAGCTTGGAAGCTAGCGGGCTATACGCGAACACCGGGGAGCTGTTTTTT
CASSLEASGLYANTGELFF
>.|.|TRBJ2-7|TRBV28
TGTGCCAGCAGTAGAGGGGCCTTAGAGCAGTACTTC
CASSRGALEQYF
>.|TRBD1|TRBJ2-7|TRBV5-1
TGCGCCAGCAGTTATAGACAGGGGTCATCTAGCTCCTACGAGCAGTACTTC
CASSYRQGSSSSYEQYF
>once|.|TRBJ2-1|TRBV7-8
TGTGCCAGCAGCGCGGACAGAGTATACAATGAGCAGTTCTTC
CASSADRVYNEQFF
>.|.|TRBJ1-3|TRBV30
TGTGCCTGGTCGGGCTATTTCTCTGGAAACACCATATATTTT
CAWSGYFSGNTIYF
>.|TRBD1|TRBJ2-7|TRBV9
TGTGCCAGCAGCCGCGGACAGGACCTCTACGAGCAGTACTTC
CASSRGQDLYEQYF
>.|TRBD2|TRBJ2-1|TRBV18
TGTGCCAGCTCACCGGTACTAGCGGGAACCAGCTCCTACAATGAGCAGTTCTTC
CASSPVLAGTSSYNEQFF
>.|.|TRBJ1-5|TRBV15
TGTGCCACCAGCAGAGCAGAGGCTTATCGGGACCGCGTACTCAATCAGCCCCAGCATTTT
CATSRAEAYRDRVLNQPQHF
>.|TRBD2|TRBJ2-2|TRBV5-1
TGCGCCAGCAGCTCCCCATCTAGCGGGAGTACAGGCACCGGGGAGCTGTTTTTT
CASSSPSSGSTGTGELFF
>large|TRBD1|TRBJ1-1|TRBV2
TGTGCCAGCAAATGGGACAGGGGCGCTAACACTGAAGCTTTCTTT
CASKWDRGANTEAFF
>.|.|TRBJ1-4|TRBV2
TGTGCCAGCAAATTTATCGGAATGGACGAAAAACTGTTTTTT
CASKFIGMDEKLFF
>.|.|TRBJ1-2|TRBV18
TGTGCCAGCTCACCAGTTACAGCGGGGGTCTATGGCTACACCTTC
CASSPVTAGVYGYTF
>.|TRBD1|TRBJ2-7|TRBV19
TGTGCCAGTCACGGACAGGGCAACGAGCAGTACTTC
CASHGQGNEQYF
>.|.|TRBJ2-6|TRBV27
TGTGCCAGCAGTTCCCTCCGAACACCTCAGGCTGGGGCCAACGTCCTGACTTTC
CASSSLRTPQAGANVLTF
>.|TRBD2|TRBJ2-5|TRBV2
TGTGCCAGCACGCGGGAGAGGACGAGCGAGACCCAGTACTTC
CASTRERTSETQYF
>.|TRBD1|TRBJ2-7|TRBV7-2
TGTGCCAGCAGCTCCCGTACAGGGGGCCTCTTCGAGCAGTACTTC
CASSSRTGGLFEQYF
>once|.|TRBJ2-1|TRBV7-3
TGTGCCAGCAGCCTGGGGGGCGTGAGCTCCTACAATGAGCAGTTCTTC
CASSLGGVSSYNEQFF
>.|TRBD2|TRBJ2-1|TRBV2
TGTGCCAGCAGCCCCGAACTAGCGGGAGTCGGTGAGCAGTTCTTC
CASSPELAGVGEQFF
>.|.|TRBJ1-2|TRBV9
TGTGCCAGCAGCGTAGAGGGGACTCGGAACTATGGCTACACCTTC
CASSVEGTRNYGYTF
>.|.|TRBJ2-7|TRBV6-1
TGTGCCAGCAGTGAGTACAGTACCTACGAGCAGTACTTC
CASSEYSTYEQYF
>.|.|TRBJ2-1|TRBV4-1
TGCGCCAGCAGCCAAGGGGCTAGCGCAGACTTATACAATGAGCAGTTCTTC
CASSQGASADLYNEQFF
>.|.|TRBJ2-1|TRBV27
TGTGCCAGTAGGGACGGAAGCTCCTACAATGAGCAGTTCTTC
CASRDGSSYNEQFF
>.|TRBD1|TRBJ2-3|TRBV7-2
TGTGCCAGCAGCTCGAGTCGACAGGGGGGCACAGATACGCAGTATTTT
CASSSSRQGGTDTQYF
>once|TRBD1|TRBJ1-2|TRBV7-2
TGTGCCAGCAGCTCCGTTGGGGGGACAGGGCTTGGCTACACCTTC
CASSSVGGTGLGYTF
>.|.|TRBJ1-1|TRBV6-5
TGTGCCAGCATGACGGAGGACACTGAAGCTTTCTTT
CASMTEDTEAFF
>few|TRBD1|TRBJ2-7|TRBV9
TGTGCCAGCAGCGGACAGGGGGCTTACGAGCAGTACTTC
CASSGQGAYEQYF
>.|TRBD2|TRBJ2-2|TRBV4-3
TGCGCCAGCAGCCTCGATAAAGGGACTACTAGCACCGGGGAGCTGTTTTTT
CASSLDKGTTSTGELFF
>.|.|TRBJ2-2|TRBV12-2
TGTGCAAGTCACTTAGAGGGTCCACTAGCGGGACGTGATTTGGACACCGGGGAGCTGTTTTTT
CASHLEGPLAGRDLDTGELFF
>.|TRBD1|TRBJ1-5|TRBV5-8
TGTGCCAGCAGCCCAAGACCGGGACAGGGGAGGCAGCCCCAGCATTTT
CASSPRPGQGRQPQHF
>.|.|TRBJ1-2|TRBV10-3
TGTGCCATCAGTGAGTTTCAGTCTTTGAAAGGCTACACCTTC
CAISEFQSLKGYTF
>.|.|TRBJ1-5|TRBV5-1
TGCGCCAGCAGCTTGGGGACTCCGGGAAATCAGCCCCAGCATTTT
CASSLGTPGNQPQHF
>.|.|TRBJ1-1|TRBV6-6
TGTGCCAGCAGTCTGATCGGGGACACTGAAGCTTTCTTT
CASSLIGDTEAFF
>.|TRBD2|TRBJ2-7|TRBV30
TGTGCCTGGAGGCGAGCGGGAGGCACCTACGAGCAGTACTTC
CAWRRAGGTYEQYF
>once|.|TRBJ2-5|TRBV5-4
TGTGCCAGCAGCTCGGGACTCAGGGTTGGGGAGCAGTACTTC
CASSSGLRVGEQYF
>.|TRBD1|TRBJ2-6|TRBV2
TGTGCCGGCGGACAGGGCGGCTCTGGGGCCAACGTCCTGACTTTC
CAGGQGGSGANVLTF
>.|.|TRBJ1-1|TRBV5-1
TGCGCCAGCAGCAACCGGGACCCGAAAAGACCGAACACTGAAGCTTTCTTT
CASSNRDPKRPNTEAFF
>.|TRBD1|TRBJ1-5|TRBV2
TGTGCCAGCAGTGTGGGACAGGGGGTCAATCAGCCCCAGCATTTT
CASSVGQGVNQPQHF
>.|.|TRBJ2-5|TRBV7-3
TGTGCCAGCAGCTTAGGGTCCGGACCGGGGGAGACCCAGTACTTC
CASSLGSGPGETQYF